Below are 27 T cell receptor beta chains sequenced from a single sample in a study of blood T cell repertoires in COVID-19. Sequencing used immunoSEQ multiplex PCR; TCRdb keeps in-frame clones, though not all of them. The table records 84,000 or so clones, over 65% of them present only once. Sequencing was done on a sample of peripheral blood. The receptors derive from a human donor in a cohort sampled during active COVID-19.

This clone has just a few counts. The chain has TRBV6-6 and TRBJ1-1; 7 bases agree with TRBD1. The CDR3 length is 13 residues. J gave up 1 base and V 7 bases, and 3 bases lay outside the gene matches. In germline, CDR1 is MNHNY, CDR2 SVGAGI (reference sequence). CDR3 bases: TGTGCCAGCAATCAGGGGGGGAACACTGAAGCTTTCTTT. It specifies CASNQGGNTEAFF.

The gene calls are TRBV6-5 and TRBJ2-7; D unclear. Deletions cut 6 bases from V and 4 bases from J, with 16 bases between. The germline gives CDR1 MNHEY, CDR2 SVGAGI. The CDR3 consists of 14 residues. In nucleotides, the CDR3 is TGTGCCAGCAGCCGTCGACTCAATCAGTACGAGCAGTACTTC. Translation: CASSRRLNQYEQYF.

The chain has TRBV5-1 and TRBJ1-1; D gene uncertain. Deletions cut 0 bases from V and 1 base from J, with 7 bases between. Germline CDR1 is SGHRS and CDR2 is YFSETQ. The CDR3 loop spans 14 amino acids. CDR3 nucleotides: TGCGCCAGCAGCTTGGATGGCGGGAACACTGAAGCTTTCTTT. As protein: CASSLDGGNTEAFF.

A word on this clone: One junction end disagrees with the germline gene, perhaps due to a read error. The DNA of the CDR3 is TGCAGCGTTGAAGAAAGGTCTCTAGCGGTGAGGAACTTC. Translated, it gives CSVEERSLAVRNF. The gene calls are TRBV29-1 and TRBJ2-7, with 7 bases aligning to TRBD2. Germline V gene sequence: CDR1 SQVTM, CDR2 ANQGSEA. The CDR3 is made up of 13 amino acids.

The chain uses TRBV6-5 and TRBJ2-7; 9 positions match TRBD1. Germline V gene data show CDR1 as MNHEY and CDR2 as SVGAGI. V lost 4 bases and J lost 4; bases outside the gene matches: 5. This CDR3 spans 14 amino acids. CDR3 DNA sequence: TGTGCCAGCAGTTCGCGGACAGGGGCATACGAGCAGTACTTC. It yields the protein CASSSRTGAYEQYF.

The chain couples TRBV4-3 to TRBJ1-1, with D possibly being TRBD1 (5 bases). Trimming took off 0 bases at V and 0 bases at J, with 11 bases between the two ends. In germline, CDR1 is LGHNA, CDR2 YSLEER. The CDR3 consists of 16 residues. The CDR3 spells CASSQDAGHMNTEAFF. Written as DNA, the CDR3 is TGCGCCAGCAGCCAAGACGCTGGACACATGAACACTGAAGCTTTCTTT.

This chain joins TRBV29-1 and TRBJ2-5, with 7 bases identical to TRBD1. CDR3 length: 14 residues. CDR1 is SQVTM, CDR2 ANQGSEA, per germline. Unmatched junction bases numbered 8, after V lost 4 bases and J lost 3 bases. This CDR3 reads CSVARGTVKETQYF. The CDR3 bases are TGCAGCGTTGCTAGGGGGACAGTAAAAGAGACCCAGTACTTC.

V usage is TRBV2 and J usage is TRBJ2-7; tentatively, D is TRBD2 (6 bases). CDR1 and CDR2 (germline): SNHLY, FYNNEI. The CDR3 is made up of 14 amino acids. Trimming removed 4 bases from V and 0 bases from J, with 10 bases in between. Written as DNA, the CDR3 is TGTGCCAGCAGTGCGGGAGCCCCCTCCTACGAGCAGTACTTC. Amino acid sequence: CASSAGAPSYEQYF.

CDR3 protein: CATRPWREGRTDTQYF. DNA of the CDR3: TGTGCCACCAGACCGTGGCGGGAGGGCCGAACAGATACGCAGTATTTT. The chain couples TRBV15 to TRBJ2-3; 9 bases are shared with TRBD2. The CDR3 totals 16 residues. The junction had 10 bases not matched to a gene; V was cut back by 6 bases and J by 3 bases. Germline CDR1 and CDR2: LNHNV and YYDKDF (reference sequence).

The gene calls are TRBV2 and TRBJ2-5, with D possibly TRBD2 on 6 matching bases. In germline, CDR1 is SNHLY, CDR2 FYNNEI. V lost 2 bases and J lost 7, with 14 bases in between. The CDR3 has 14 residues. The CDR3 here is CASSELRARGTQYF. DNA of the CDR3: TGTGCCAGCAGTGAACTCAGGGCGCGGGGGACCCAGTACTTC.

This clone has just a few counts. The gene calls are TRBV15 and TRBJ1-6, with no clear D. The length of the CDR3 is 18 residues. The V end lost 1 base, the J end lost 8 bases, and 21 bases lay between the germline ends. The germline V gene has CDR1 LNHNV and CDR2 YYDKDF (reference sequence). This chain's CDR3 is CATSRARPGPGVDSPLHF. CDR3 DNA sequence: TGTGCCACCAGCAGAGCGCGACCGGGTCCCGGGGTGGATTCACCCCTCCACTTT.

This clone showed up just once. This chain links TRBV7-2 with TRBJ1-6, with TRBD1 as a possible D gene (5 bases). Trimming shortened V by 5 bases and J by 1 base, and 12 bases separated the two germline ends. Germline values: CDR1 SGHTA, CDR2 FQGNSA. This CDR3 region has 16 residues. The CDR3 protein is CASSPWGESYNSPLHF. The DNA for the CDR3 is TGTGCCAGCAGCCCCTGGGGGGAATCCTATAATTCACCCCTCCACTTT. Full variable domain (outside the CDR3, taken from reference TRBV7-2 and TRBJ1-6): GAGVSQSPSNKVTEKGKDVELRCDPISGHTALYWYRQSLGQGLEFLIYFQGNSAPDKSGLPSDRFSAERTGGSVSTLTIQRTQQEDSAVYLCASSPWGESYNSPLHFGNGTRLTVT.

The chain couples TRBV18 to TRBJ2-1; 10 positions agree with TRBD2. CDR3 length equals 18 residues. The germline CDR1 and CDR2 sequences are KGHSH and LQKENI. V was clipped by 5 bases and J by 0 bases; unmatched bases: 10. The CDR3 protein is CASSFYAAGGSSYNEQFF. In DNA, the CDR3 is TGTGCCAGCTCATTTTATGCAGCGGGAGGGAGCTCCTACAATGAGCAGTTCTTC.

V and J are TRBV28 and TRBJ2-4; a weak D match, TRBD2 (6 bases). V shed 8 bases and J shed 9 bases, with 20 bases lying between them. Germline V gene sequence: CDR1 MDHEN, CDR2 SYDVKM. This CDR3 has 14 amino acids. The CDR3 DNA reads TGTGCCAGCGGGCTCGGGACTCACGACGGCATTCAGTACTTC. Protein product: CASGLGTHDGIQYF.

This clone was seen a handful of times. This sequence joins TRBV25-1 and TRBJ2-7; TRBD2 might be the D (5 bases). This CDR3 has 14 amino acids. The germline V and J ends were trimmed by 6 bases and 2 bases, with 14 bases remaining between them. CDR1 is MGHDK and CDR2 is SYGVNS in the germline V gene. CDR3 residues: CASSEERPPYEQYF. The CDR3 DNA sequence: TGTGCCAGCAGCGAAGAGCGGCCGCCCTACGAGCAGTACTTC.

The chain combines TRBV30 with TRBJ1-2; D may be TRBD1 (6 bases). Looked up from germline, CDR1 is GTSNPN and CDR2 is SVGIG (reference sequence). The CDR3 is 16 amino acids. V dropped 0 bases and J dropped 5 bases, with 19 bases sitting between them. The CDR3 nucleotides are TGTGCCTGGAGTGTACGCGCACCGCGGACAGATTATGGCTACACCTTC. It encodes CAWSVRAPRTDYGYTF.

The chain combines TRBV18 with TRBJ2-3; 7 bases fit TRBD2. V was pared by 5 bases and J by 6 bases, with 14 bases of the junction left unmatched. CDR3 length: 16 amino acids. CDR1 KGHSH and CDR2 LQKENI come from the germline V gene. CDR3 nucleotides: TGTGCCAGCTCAGCGATTCCGGCGGGAGATACGGATACGCAGTATTTT. Translating gives CASSAIPAGDTDTQYF.

The chain is built from TRBV15 and TRBJ2-7; 9 bases line up with TRBD2. Trimming cost V 5 bases and J 4 bases; bases outside gene matches: 9. Germline values: CDR1 LNHNV, CDR2 YYDKDF (reference sequence). This CDR3 contains 15 residues. The CDR3 bases are TGTGCCACCAGCCGGCGGGAGGGGGTTCGGTACGAGCAGTACTTC. Protein sequence: CATSRREGVRYEQYF.

This chain joins TRBV30 and TRBJ2-1; D is unclear. CDR1 and CDR2 from the germline V gene are GTSNPN and SVGIG (reference sequence). V was shortened by 4 bases and J by 3 bases, with 13 bases between the two germline ends. The CDR3 runs 14 residues. The CDR3 loop is CAWTPGTVYNEQFF. For the CDR3, the DNA is TGTGCCTGGACCCCCGGAACAGTCTACAATGAGCAGTTCTTC.

Only one count was recorded for this clone. J is TRBJ2-1 and V is TRBV9; 13 nucleotides match TRBD2. V gave up 2 bases and J gave up 4 bases; unmatched junction bases: 6. Looked up from germline, CDR1 is SGDLS and CDR2 is YYNGEE. This CDR3 spans 17 amino acids. Here the CDR3 reads CASSVRGTSGTYNEQFF. Written as DNA, the CDR3 is TGTGCCAGCAGCGTCAGGGGGACTAGCGGGACGTACAATGAGCAGTTCTTC.

The V call is TRBV12-2, the J call TRBJ1-5; TRBD1, the table's D call, lacks a check against the DNA. TRBV12-2 constitutes a pseudogene. The CDR3 is made up of 18 amino acids. This CDR3 is CASRPRDRGFSGNQPQHF. The CDR3 bases are TGTGCAAGTCGCCCCCGGGACAGGGGTTTCAGTGGAAATCAGCCCCAGCATTTT.

The V call is TRBV5-4, the J call TRBJ2-7; 7 nucleotides agree with TRBD2. V lost 0 bases to trimming and J lost 4 bases; unmatched junction nucleotides: 7. The CDR3 covers 15 residues. Germline CDR1 reads SGHNT; CDR2 reads YYREEE (reference sequence). The CDR3 region is CASSLEGPRGYEQYF. The CDR3 nucleotides read TGTGCCAGCAGCTTGGAGGGGCCGCGGGGGTACGAGCAGTACTTC.

The genes are TRBV12-3 or TRBV12-4 and TRBJ2-1; the D is unclear. The CDR3 contains 13 residues. Trimming pared 3 bases from V and 6 bases from J, leaving 9 bases between. The CDR3 DNA reads as TGTGCCAGCAGTTTGATTGGCGGCAATGAGCAGTTCTTC. It encodes CASSLIGGNEQFF.

A few counts support this clone. Because the CDR3's place on the DNA is in doubt, the DNA is left out and the CDR3 is given as listed by TCRdb. The rearrangement links TRBV6-2 or TRBV6-3 to TRBJ1-1; the tabulated D call, TRBD1, remains unverified against the DNA. A total of 18 residues make up the CDR3, ends included. Germline loops: CDR1 MNHEY, CDR2 SVGEGT. This CDR3 is CASSTPSGQGKGDRYAFF.

The chain has TRBV7-2 and TRBJ2-3; 9 bases align to TRBD1. J gave up 13 bases and V 5 bases, and 10 bases lay outside the gene matches. The CDR3 is made up of 13 amino acids. Germline V gene lookup returns CDR1 SGHTA and CDR2 FQGNSA. The CDR3 loop reads CASSRLGQGFKYF. CDR3 coding DNA: TGTGCCAGCAGCCGATTGGGACAGGGTTTTAAGTATTTT.

The CDR3 region has the DNA TGTGCCAGCAGCTTCGGGACAGGGAATAATTCACCCCTCCACTTT. Translation gives CASSFGTGNNSPLHF. The chain has TRBV5-4 and TRBJ1-6; TRBD1 aligns across 9 bases. The CDR3 spans 15 residues. V lost 2 bases to trimming and J lost 5 bases; unmatched junction nucleotides: 2. CDR1 is SGHNT, CDR2 YYREEE, per germline (reference sequence).

This chain connects TRBV6-2 or TRBV6-3 to TRBJ2-3, with 9 positions matching TRBD1. V was clipped by 5 bases and J by 1 base; unmatched bases: 16. The CDR3 has 19 amino acids. Per germline, CDR1 MNHEY and CDR2 SVGEGT. CDR3 in amino acids: CASSALHRGLREGTDTQYF. CDR3 coding DNA: TGTGCCAGCAGTGCTCTGCACAGGGGGCTTCGGGAGGGCACAGATACGCAGTATTTT.